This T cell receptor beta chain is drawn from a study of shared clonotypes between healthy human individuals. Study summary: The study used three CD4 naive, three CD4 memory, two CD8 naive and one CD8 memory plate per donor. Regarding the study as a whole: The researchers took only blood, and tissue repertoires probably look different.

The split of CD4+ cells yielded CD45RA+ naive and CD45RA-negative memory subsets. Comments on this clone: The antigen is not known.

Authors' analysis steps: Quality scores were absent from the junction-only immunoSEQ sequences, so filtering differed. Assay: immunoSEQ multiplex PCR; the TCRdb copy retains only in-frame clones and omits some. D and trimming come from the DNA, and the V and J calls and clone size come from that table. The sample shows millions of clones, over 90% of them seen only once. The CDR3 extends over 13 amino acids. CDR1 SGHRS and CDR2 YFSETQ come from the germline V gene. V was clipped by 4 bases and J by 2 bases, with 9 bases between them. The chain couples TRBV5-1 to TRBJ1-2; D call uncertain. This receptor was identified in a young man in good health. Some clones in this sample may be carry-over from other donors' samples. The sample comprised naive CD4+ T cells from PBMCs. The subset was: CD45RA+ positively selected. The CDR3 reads CASSPDWNYGYTF. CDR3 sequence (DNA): TGCGCCAGCAGCCCGGACTGGAACTATGGCTACACCTTC.